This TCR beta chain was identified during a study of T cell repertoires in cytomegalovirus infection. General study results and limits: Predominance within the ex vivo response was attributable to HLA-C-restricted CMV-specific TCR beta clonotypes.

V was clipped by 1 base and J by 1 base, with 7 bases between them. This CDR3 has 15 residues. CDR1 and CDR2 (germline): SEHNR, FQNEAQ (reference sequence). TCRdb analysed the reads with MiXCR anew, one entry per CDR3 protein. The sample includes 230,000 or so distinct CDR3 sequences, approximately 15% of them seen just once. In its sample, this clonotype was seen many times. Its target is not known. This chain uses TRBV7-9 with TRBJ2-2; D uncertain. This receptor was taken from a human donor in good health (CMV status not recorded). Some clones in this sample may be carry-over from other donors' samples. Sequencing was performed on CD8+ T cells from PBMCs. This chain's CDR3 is CASSLVGLNTGELFF. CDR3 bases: TGTGCCAGCAGCTTAGTAGGCCTGAACACCGGGGAGCTGTTTTTT.